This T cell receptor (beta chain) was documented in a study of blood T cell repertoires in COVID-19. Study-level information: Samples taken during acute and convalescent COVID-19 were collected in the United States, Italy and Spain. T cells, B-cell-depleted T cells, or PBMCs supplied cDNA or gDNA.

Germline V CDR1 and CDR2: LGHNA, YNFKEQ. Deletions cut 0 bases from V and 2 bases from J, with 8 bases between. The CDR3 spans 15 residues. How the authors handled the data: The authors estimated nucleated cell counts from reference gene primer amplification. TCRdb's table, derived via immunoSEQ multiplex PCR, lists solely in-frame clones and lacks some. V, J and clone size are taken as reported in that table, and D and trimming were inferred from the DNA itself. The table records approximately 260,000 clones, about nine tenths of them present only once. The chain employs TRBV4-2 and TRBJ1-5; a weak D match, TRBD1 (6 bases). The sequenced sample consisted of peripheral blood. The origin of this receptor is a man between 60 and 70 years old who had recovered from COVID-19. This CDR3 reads CASSQEAGGNQPQHF. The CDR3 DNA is TGTGCCAGCAGCCAAGAGGCAGGGGGCAATCAGCCCCAGCATTTT.